The clone carrying this T cell receptor (beta chain) was observed once. MiXCR, run by TCRdb on the RT-PCR reads, gives a single entry per CDR3 protein. The table shows about 2,500 distinct CDR3 sequences, with roughly 85% occurring only once. V lost 5 bases and J lost 2, with 14 bases in between. Germline CDR1 is SEHNR and CDR2 is FQNEAQ (reference sequence). The CDR3 is 15 amino acids. This record belongs to a study of yellow fever vaccine responses in identical twins. This TCR derives from a young woman who received the yellow fever vaccine. Sequenced here: T cells from blood (PBMCs), unsorted or a sorted subset (not recorded which), sampled before or after yellow fever vaccination (not recorded which). The chain employs TRBV7-9 and TRBJ2-3; possibly TRBD2 for D (6 bases). The CDR3, as DNA: TGTGCCAGCAGCCCGCCGGGCGGGGACACAGATACGCAGTATTTT. Its translation is CASSPPGGDTDTQYF.